A single sample gave rise to the 15 T cell receptor beta chains below, sequenced in a study of blood T cell repertoires in COVID-19. Produced via immunoSEQ multiplex PCR; TCRdb's table is partial and in-frame only. The table has 60,000 to 75,000 clones, roughly 86% seen once. The specimen was peripheral blood. These receptors were obtained from a man between 60 and 70 years old with acute or convalescent COVID-19.

The chain uses TRBV9 and TRBJ2-1, with D possibly matching TRBD1 (6 bases). Per germline, CDR1 SGDLS and CDR2 YYNGEE. CDR3 length equals 16 residues. Deletions cut 4 bases from V and 0 bases from J, with 14 bases between. CDR3 DNA: TGTGCCAGCAGCCAAAGAACAGGGAACTCCTACAATGAGCAGTTCTTC. It translates to CASSQRTGNSYNEQFF.

The CDR3 loop is CASSPKIRQGAGNTIYF. The CDR3 DNA reads TGTGCCAGCAGCCCCAAGATACGACAGGGAGCTGGAAACACCATATATTTT. V gene TRBV3-1 (or the pseudogene TRBV3-2) combines with J gene TRBJ1-3; 7 bases line up with TRBD1. The germline V gene has CDR1 LGHDT and CDR2 YNNKEL (reference sequence). Unmatched junction bases numbered 11, after V lost 4 bases and J lost 2 bases. This CDR3 spans 17 amino acids.

The CDR3 DNA is TGCGCCAGCAGCCCGACCCCCCAGTCGGGGTTGGCCAAAAACATTCAGTACTTC. As protein: CASSPTPQSGLAKNIQYF. The V gene is TRBV5-1, the J gene TRBJ2-4, with a possible D match to TRBD2 (5 bases). V was shortened by 4 bases and J by 1 base, with 21 bases between the two germline ends. From germline, CDR1 is SGHRS and CDR2 YFSETQ. This CDR3 has 18 amino acids.

The rearrangement joins TRBV4-1 to TRBJ1-3; D perhaps matches TRBD1 (6 bases). This CDR3 spans 15 amino acids. Trimming stripped 0 bases from V and 4 bases from J, with 10 bases between. Germline CDR1 MGHRA, CDR2 YSYEKL. CDR3 nucleotides: TGCGCCAGCAGCCAAGATACAGGGTACGGAAACACCATATATTTT. Encoded protein: CASSQDTGYGNTIYF.

This clone occurred a few times. The chain links TRBV27 to TRBJ2-7; 8 nucleotides match TRBD2. The CDR3 totals 15 residues. The V segment lost 9 bases and the J segment 6 bases; nucleotides outside the gene matches: 16. Germline V lookup: CDR1 MNHEY, CDR2 SMNVEV (reference sequence). The CDR3 here is CASSFLGSGVAEQYF. The CDR3 nucleotides read TGTGCCAGTTCCTTTCTAGGTAGCGGGGTCGCCGAGCAGTACTTC.

J is TRBJ2-7 and V is TRBV2; possible D gene TRBD1, 6 bases. Trimming left V 7 bases short and J 3 bases short, with 19 bases between. The CDR3 covers 15 residues. Germline V gene lookup returns CDR1 SNHLY and CDR2 FYNNEI. The CDR3: CASTLGAGGHYEQYF. In DNA, the CDR3 is TGTGCCAGCACCTTGGGGGCAGGCGGACACTACGAGCAGTACTTC.

The rearrangement links TRBV5-8 to TRBJ1-2; weak D call: TRBD1 (6 bases). Looked up from germline, CDR1 is SGHTS and CDR2 is YDEGEE. Trimming stripped 5 bases from V and 3 bases from J, with 17 bases between. The CDR3 extends over 15 amino acids. CDR3 residues: CASSSSPTGHYGYTF. CDR3 coding DNA: TGTGCCAGCAGTTCCAGCCCTACAGGGCACTATGGCTACACCTTC.

This clone was seen only once. The V call is TRBV29-1, the J call TRBJ1-2; D gene uncertain. Germline lookup yields CDR1 SQVTM and CDR2 ANQGSEA. The CDR3 runs 14 residues. V lost 6 bases to trimming and J lost 7 bases, with 21 bases between them. CDR3 residues: CSVPTGDTPSGYTF. The CDR3 DNA reads as TGCAGCGTCCCAACCGGCGACACTCCGAGTGGCTACACCTTC. The full variable domain, completed using reference TRBV29-1 and TRBJ1-2, is SAVISQKPSRDICQRGTSLTIQCQVDSQVTMMFWYRQQPGQSLTLIATANQGSEATYESGFVIDKFPISRPNLTFSTLTVSNMSPEDSSIYLCSVPTGDTPSGYTFGSGTRLTVV.

The chain has TRBV7-8 and TRBJ1-2, with D unclear. The CDR3 consists of 12 residues. Germline V gives CDR1 SGHVS, CDR2 FQNEAQ. V lost 5 bases to trimming and J lost 8 bases, with 12 bases between them. This CDR3 reads CASSLRQGGYTF. The DNA for the CDR3 is TGTGCCAGCAGCCTTAGACAAGGCGGCTACACCTTC.

The gene calls are TRBV7-2 and TRBJ1-6, with D hard to call. V lost 3 bases and J 10 bases, leaving 16 bases between the germline ends. Germline loops: CDR1 SGHTA, CDR2 FQGNSA. This CDR3 has 15 residues. CDR3 loop: CASSLERGSISPLHF. DNA for the CDR3: TGTGCCAGCAGCTTGGAAAGAGGGAGTATCTCACCCCTCCACTTT.

The chain links TRBV9 to TRBJ1-2; 7 bases align to TRBD1. The CDR3 runs 15 residues. The V and J ends lost 0 bases and 7 bases, in that order; junction bases with no gene match: 9. Germline CDR1 and CDR2: SGDLS and YYNGEE. In DNA, the CDR3 is TGTGCCAGCAGCGTAGGTGGAGGGGGCACAGGTGGCTACACCTTC. Its protein is CASSVGGGGTGGYTF.

This rearrangement joins TRBV12-5 to TRBJ2-6; D remains ambiguous. The CDR3 sequence is 13 residues long. Trimming removed 5 bases from V and 1 base from J, with 3 bases in between. Germline CDR1 reads LGHNT; CDR2 reads FRNRAP. CDR3 in amino acids: CASGLSGANVLTF. In nucleotides, the CDR3 is TGTGCTAGTGGTCTATCTGGGGCCAACGTCCTGACTTTC.

DNA for the CDR3: TGTGCCAGCAGTTACTCACCAGCTAGCGGGTACGAGCAGTACTTC. This sequence encodes CASSYSPASGYEQYF. The chain employs TRBV6-5 and TRBJ2-7; 8 nucleotides match TRBD2. The CDR3 is made up of 15 amino acids. V shed 0 bases and J 4 bases; nucleotides not matched to a gene: 5. Germline values: CDR1 MNHEY, CDR2 SVGAGI.

The rearrangement uses TRBV30 and TRBJ2-3, with a tentative D call TRBD2 (5 bases). CDR1 is GTSNPN, CDR2 SVGIG, per germline (reference sequence). V was cut by 1 base and J by 1 base, with 12 bases left in between. The CDR3 spans 15 residues. The DNA for the CDR3 is TGTGCCTGGAGTGGGGTACACGGGGGCACAGATACGCAGTATTTT. It codes for CAWSGVHGGTDTQYF.

This clone was detected a few times. The chain links TRBV11-2 to TRBJ2-1; TRBD2 matches 8 bases. The ends lost 2 bases at V and 4 bases at J; junction bases unmatched: 1. Germline lookup yields CDR1 SGHAT and CDR2 FQNNGV. The CDR3 is made up of 14 amino acids. CDR3 region: CASSLPGGYNEQFF. CDR3 nucleotides: TGTGCCAGCAGCTTACCGGGGGGGTACAATGAGCAGTTCTTC.